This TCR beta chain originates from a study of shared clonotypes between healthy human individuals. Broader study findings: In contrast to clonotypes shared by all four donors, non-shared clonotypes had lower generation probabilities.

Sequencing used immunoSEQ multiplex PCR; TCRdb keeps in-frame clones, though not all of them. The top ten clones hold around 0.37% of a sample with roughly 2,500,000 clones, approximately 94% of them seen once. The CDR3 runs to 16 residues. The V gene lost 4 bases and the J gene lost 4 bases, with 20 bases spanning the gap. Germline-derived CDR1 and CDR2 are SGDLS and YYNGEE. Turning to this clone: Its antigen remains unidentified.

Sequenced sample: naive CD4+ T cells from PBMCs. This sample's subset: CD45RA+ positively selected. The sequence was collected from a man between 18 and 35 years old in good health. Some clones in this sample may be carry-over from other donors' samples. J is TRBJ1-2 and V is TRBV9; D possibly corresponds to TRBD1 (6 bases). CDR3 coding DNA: TGTGCCAGCAGCCAATTTACACAGGGAGCCGCCTATGGCTACACCTTC. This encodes CASSQFTQGAAYGYTF.